This TCR beta chain was found in a study of technical replicates of blood from a handful of donors. Measured with immunoSEQ multiplex PCR; TCRdb has only the in-frame clones, and not every one. The table lists about 83,000 clones, around 92% of them singletons. V was pared by 6 bases and J by 0 bases, with 7 bases of the junction left unmatched. CDR3 size: 15 residues. From germline, CDR1 is MNHEY and CDR2 SMNVEV (reference sequence). The rearrangement joins TRBV27 to TRBJ1-2, with 7 nucleotides matching TRBD1. The source of this sequence is a human donor in good health. The specimen was T cells isolated from PBMCs. The CDR3 sequence: CASSPLGQANYGYTF. Here the CDR3 DNA reads TGTGCCAGCAGCCCCCTAGGACAGGCTAACTATGGCTACACCTTC.